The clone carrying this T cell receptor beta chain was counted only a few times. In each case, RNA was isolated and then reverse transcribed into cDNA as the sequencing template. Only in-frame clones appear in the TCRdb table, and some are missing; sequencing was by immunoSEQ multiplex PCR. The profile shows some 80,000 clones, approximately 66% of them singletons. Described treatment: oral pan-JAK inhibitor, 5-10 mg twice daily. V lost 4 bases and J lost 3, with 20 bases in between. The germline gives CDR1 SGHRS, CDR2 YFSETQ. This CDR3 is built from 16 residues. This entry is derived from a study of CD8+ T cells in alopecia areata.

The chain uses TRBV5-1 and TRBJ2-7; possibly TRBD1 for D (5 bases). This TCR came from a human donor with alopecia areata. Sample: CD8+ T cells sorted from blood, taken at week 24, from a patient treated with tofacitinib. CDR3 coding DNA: TGCGCCAGCAGCCTGATTACTCCGATTGACAGCTACGAGCAGTACTTC. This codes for CASSLITPIDSYEQYF.